The 22 T cell receptor beta chains below were found in one sample sequenced in a study of shared T cell receptors in the human thymus. Assay: immunoSEQ multiplex PCR; the TCRdb copy retains only in-frame clones and omits some. The sample records 640,000 or so clones, around 87% being singletons. A further study also used this sample, focusing on human thymus T cells.

Material: thymocytes. The receptors come from a boy under two years old with a congenital heart defect.

The chain is built from TRBV6-4 and TRBJ2-1; the match to TRBD2 covers 9 bases. Germline values: CDR1 MRHNA, CDR2 SNTAGT. The CDR3 extends over 19 amino acids. Trimming at V came to 6 bases and at J to 0 bases, leaving 15 bases not matched to a gene. The CDR3 here is CASRPDAGGSFSSYNEQFF. The CDR3 nucleotides read TGTGCCAGCAGACCAGATGCGGGAGGGTCGTTTAGCTCCTACAATGAGCAGTTCTTC.

The chain employs TRBV10-3 and TRBJ2-2, with D possibly matching TRBD2 (7 bases). V gave up 7 bases and J gave up 6 bases, with 18 bases separating them. Germline CDR1 is ENHRY and CDR2 is SYGVKD. The CDR3 sequence is 15 residues long. The CDR3 region is CAIKRLAPGAGELFF. CDR3 sequence (DNA): TGTGCCATCAAAAGACTAGCCCCAGGGGCCGGGGAGCTGTTTTTT.

DNA for the CDR3: TGTGCCAGTAGTATAGAAGAGGGGGCGGCTGGCTACACCTTC. Amino acids: CASSIEEGAAGYTF. The chain uses TRBV19 and TRBJ1-2; TRBD1 agrees at 7 bases. With 0 bases clipped from V and 7 bases from J, the junction kept 5 bases outside the gene matches. The CDR3 consists of 14 residues. Germline loops: CDR1 LNHDA, CDR2 SQIVND (reference sequence).

A single count supports this clone. The genes are TRBV11-3 and TRBJ2-3; 8 bases fit TRBD1. This CDR3 contains 15 residues. CDR1 is SGHNT and CDR2 is YENEEA in the germline V gene. The trim removed 3 bases at V and 4 bases at J, leaving 6 bases unmatched. The CDR3 nucleotides are TGTGCCAGCAGCTTCCGCCAGGGGGCATCAGATACGCAGTATTTT. Its protein is CASSFRQGASDTQYF. The entire variable domain, with the rest obtained from reference TRBV11-3 and TRBJ2-3, is as follows: EAGVVQSPRYKIIEKKQPVAFWCNPISGHNTLYWYLQNLGQGPELLIRYENEEAVDDSQLPKDRFSAERLKGVDSTLKIQPAELGDSAVYLCASSFRQGASDTQYFGPGTRLTVL.

This rearrangement joins TRBV4-1 to TRBJ2-7, with TRBD1 as a possible D gene (6 bases). Trimming removed 0 bases at V and 2 bases at J, with 11 bases between. This CDR3 region has 15 residues. Germline CDR1 MGHRA, CDR2 YSYEKL. The CDR3 here is CASSQEQGRTYEQYF. DNA for the CDR3: TGCGCCAGCAGCCAAGAACAGGGCCGGACCTACGAGCAGTACTTC.

The chain employs TRBV28 and TRBJ2-3; D may be TRBD1 (6 bases). Germline CDR1 reads MDHEN; CDR2 reads SYDVKM. The V gene lost 1 base and the J gene lost 1 base, with 6 bases spanning the gap. The CDR3 contains 14 residues. CDR3: CASSLSGGTDTQYF. CDR3 DNA: TGTGCCAGCAGTTTATCAGGGGGCACAGATACGCAGTATTTT.

The V call is TRBV4-3, the J call TRBJ2-5; no clear D. The V gene's germline CDR1 is LGHNA and CDR2 YSLEER. The CDR3 contains 15 residues. V was trimmed by 3 bases and J by 1 base, leaving 12 bases between them. CDR3 coding DNA: TGCGCCAGCAGCCACCCGGTTGGGCCCCAAGAGACCCAGTACTTC. This encodes CASSHPVGPQETQYF.

This clone was seen once. The chain employs TRBV6-4 and TRBJ2-2; 8 nucleotides agree with TRBD1. Germline V gene lookup returns CDR1 MRHNA and CDR2 SNTAGT. The CDR3 is 14 amino acids. After removal of 4 bases from V and 8 bases from J, the junction contained 6 bases not matched to a gene. CDR3 DNA: TGTGCCAGCAGTGCAGGGACAGGCAGAGGGGAGCTGTTTTTT. This translates into CASSAGTGRGELFF.

The V gene is TRBV5-4, the J gene TRBJ2-7, with 10 nucleotides matching TRBD1. V was clipped by 4 bases and J by 4 bases; unmatched bases: 11. The CDR3 has 16 amino acids. Germline V gene sequence: CDR1 SGHNT, CDR2 YYREEE (reference sequence). This CDR3 reads CASSKDRDRGCYEQYF. The CDR3 DNA sequence: TGTGCCAGCAGCAAAGACCGGGACAGGGGTTGTTACGAGCAGTACTTC.

The chain carries TRBV5-1 and TRBJ2-3, with unresolved D. Trimming took 4 bases from V and 1 from J, leaving 7 bases between them. The length of the CDR3 is 13 residues. Germline CDR1 is SGHRS and CDR2 is YFSETQ. CDR3 DNA: TGCGCCAGCAGCCTCGGAGGCACAGATACGCAGTATTTT. Translation: CASSLGGTDTQYF.

The chain uses TRBV28 and TRBJ1-1; 7 bases align to TRBD1. This CDR3 spans 12 amino acids. The germline gives CDR1 MDHEN, CDR2 SYDVKM. V gave up 6 bases and J gave up 8 bases; unmatched junction bases: 6. The CDR3 DNA reads TGTGCCAGCAGGCCTGACAGGGTGGAAGCTTTCTTT. This encodes CASRPDRVEAFF.

This clone was found once. The gene calls are TRBV28 and TRBJ1-3; D may be TRBD1 (6 bases). Germline CDR1 MDHEN, CDR2 SYDVKM. Trimming removed 2 bases from V and 2 bases from J, with 10 bases in between. The CDR3 runs to 15 residues. CDR3 in amino acids: CASSLGRGAGNTIYF. In DNA form, the CDR3 reads TGTGCCAGCAGTTTAGGGAGGGGGGCTGGAAACACCATATATTTT.

V is TRBV28 and J is TRBJ1-2; 10 nucleotides match TRBD1. Trimming took 6 bases from V and 6 from J; bases not matched to a gene: 7. Germline V gene sequence: CDR1 MDHEN, CDR2 SYDVKM. The CDR3 consists of 14 residues. This CDR3 reads CASRRTGGRDGYTF. The CDR3 nucleotides read TGTGCCAGCAGACGGACAGGGGGTAGGGATGGCTACACCTTC.

The chain links TRBV11-2 to TRBJ1-1; the D gene is possibly TRBD1 (5 bases). The germline V gene encodes CDR1 SGHAT and CDR2 FQNNGV. Deletions cut 2 bases from V and 4 bases from J, with 11 bases between. The CDR3 extends over 14 amino acids. CDR3 sequence reads: CASSLRLGGTEAFF. The CDR3 nucleotides read TGTGCCAGCAGCTTAAGGCTCGGGGGCACTGAAGCTTTCTTT. The whole variable domain, remainder taken from reference TRBV11-2 and TRBJ1-1, is EAGVAQSPRYKIIEKRQSVAFWCNPISGHATLYWYQQILGQGPKLLIQFQNNGVVDDSQLPKDRFSAERLKGVDSTLKIQPAKLEDSAVYLCASSLRLGGTEAFFGQGTRLTVV.

With respect to this clone: This sample includes further DNA sequences coding for the same CDR3. The chain combines TRBV11-2 with TRBJ2-7, with D possibly matching TRBD2 (6 bases). The ends were cut back, 1 base at V and 0 bases at J, with 10 bases in the middle. CDR1 and CDR2 from the germline V gene are SGHAT and FQNNGV. This CDR3 is built from 15 residues. As DNA, the CDR3 is TGTGCCAGCAGCTTAGTGGGGGGAAGCTCCTACGAGCAGTACTTC. Residues: CASSLVGGSSYEQYF.

The rearrangement links TRBV19 to TRBJ2-5; a weak D match, TRBD1 (5 bases). This CDR3 region has 14 residues. V lost 8 bases to trimming and J lost 4 bases, with 17 bases between them. The germline CDR1 and CDR2 sequences are LNHDA and SQIVND (reference sequence). CDR3 loop: CASSWQGRLETQYF. The CDR3 region has the DNA TGTGCCAGTTCGTGGCAGGGTAGGCTAGAGACCCAGTACTTC.

The chain uses TRBV4-2 and TRBJ1-3; D remains unclear. Per germline, CDR1 LGHNA and CDR2 YNFKEQ. CDR3 length equals 17 residues. Trimming took off 3 bases at V and 0 bases at J, with 15 bases between the two ends. CDR3 loop: CASSQNQRRLSGNTIYF. The CDR3 coding sequence is TGTGCCAGCAGCCAGAATCAGAGGCGGCTCTCTGGAAACACCATATATTTT.

The gene calls are TRBV5-1 and TRBJ1-1; 11 bases fit TRBD1. CDR1 and CDR2 from the germline V gene are SGHRS and YFSETQ. V lost 4 bases and J lost 4; bases outside the gene matches: 6. The CDR3 runs to 15 residues. In nucleotides, the CDR3 is TGCGCCAGCAGCAAGGACAGGGGGCGGGCCACTGAAGCTTTCTTT. The encoded protein is CASSKDRGRATEAFF.

The chain combines TRBV28 with TRBJ2-1, with D possibly matching TRBD2 (5 bases). The CDR3 has 16 amino acids. Germline lookup yields CDR1 MDHEN and CDR2 SYDVKM. Trimming cost V 1 base and J 5 bases, with 15 bases left between them. CDR3 nucleotides: TGTGCCAGCAGTTTATTCGAGAGGGCCCCTCACAATGAGCAGTTCTTC. It translates to CASSLFERAPHNEQFF.

This chain uses TRBV9 with TRBJ1-5; D perhaps matches TRBD1 (5 bases). Germline CDR1 and CDR2: SGDLS and YYNGEE. With 0 bases removed from V and 4 bases from J, the gap between germline ends came to 17 bases. This CDR3 contains 17 residues. CDR3 DNA: TGTGCCAGCAGCGTAGATGCAGGGCCCACATCGAATCAGCCCCAGCATTTT. Its translation is CASSVDAGPTSNQPQHF.

A word on this clone: Other DNA sequences from this sample encode an identical CDR3 as well. This rearrangement joins TRBV5-1 to TRBJ2-1; 10 bases map to TRBD2. V lost 0 bases, J lost 10 bases, and 7 bases stayed unmatched. Germline loops: CDR1 SGHRS, CDR2 YFSETQ. This CDR3 region has 15 residues. CDR3 coding DNA: TGCGCCAGCAGCTTGGCAAGCGGGAGGGCGGGGGAGCAGTTCTTC. As protein: CASSLASGRAGEQFF.

The J gene is TRBJ2-2, the V gene TRBV27, with TRBD2 matching over 8 bases. Germline-derived CDR1 and CDR2 are MNHEY and SMNVEV (reference sequence). Unmatched junction bases numbered 15, after V lost 5 bases and J lost 4 bases. The CDR3 is 18 amino acids. The CDR3 DNA is TGTGCCAGCAGTCGTGCCGCCATAGCGGGATGGAGCACCGGGGAGCTGTTTTTT. Its translation is CASSRAAIAGWSTGELFF.